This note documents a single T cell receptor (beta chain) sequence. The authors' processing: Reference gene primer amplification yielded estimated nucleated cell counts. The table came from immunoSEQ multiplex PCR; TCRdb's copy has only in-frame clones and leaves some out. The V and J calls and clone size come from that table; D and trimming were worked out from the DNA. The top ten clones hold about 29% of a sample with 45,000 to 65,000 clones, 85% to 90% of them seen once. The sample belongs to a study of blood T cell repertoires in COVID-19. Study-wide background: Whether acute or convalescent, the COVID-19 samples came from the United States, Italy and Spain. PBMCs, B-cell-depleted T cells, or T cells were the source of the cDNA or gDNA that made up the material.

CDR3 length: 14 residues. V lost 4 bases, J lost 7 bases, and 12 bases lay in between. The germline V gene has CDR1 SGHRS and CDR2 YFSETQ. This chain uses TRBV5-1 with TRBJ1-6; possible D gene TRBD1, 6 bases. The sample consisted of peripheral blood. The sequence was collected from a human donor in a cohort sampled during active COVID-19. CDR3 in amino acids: CASSLGAKNSPLHF. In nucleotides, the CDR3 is TGCGCCAGCAGCCTGGGGGCGAAAAATTCACCCCTCCACTTT. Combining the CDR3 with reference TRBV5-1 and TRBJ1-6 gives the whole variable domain KAGVTQTPRYLIKTRGQQVTLSCSPISGHRSVSWYQQTPGQGLQFLFEYFSETQRNKGNFPGRFSGRQFSNSRSEMNVSTLELGDSALYLCASSLGAKNSPLHFGNGTRLTVT.